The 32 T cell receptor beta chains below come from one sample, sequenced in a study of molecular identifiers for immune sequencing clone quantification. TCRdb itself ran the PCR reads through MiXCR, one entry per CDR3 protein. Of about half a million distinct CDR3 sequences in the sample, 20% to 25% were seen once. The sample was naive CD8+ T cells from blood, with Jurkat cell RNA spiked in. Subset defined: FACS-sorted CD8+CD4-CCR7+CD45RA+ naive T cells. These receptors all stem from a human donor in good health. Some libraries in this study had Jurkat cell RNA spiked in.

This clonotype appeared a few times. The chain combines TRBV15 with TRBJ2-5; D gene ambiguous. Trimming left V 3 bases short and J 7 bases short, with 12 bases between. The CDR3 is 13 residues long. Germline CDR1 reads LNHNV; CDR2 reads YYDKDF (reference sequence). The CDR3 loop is CATSSSVLGTQYF. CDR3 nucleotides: TGTGCCACCAGCAGTTCGGTACTTGGGACCCAGTACTTC.

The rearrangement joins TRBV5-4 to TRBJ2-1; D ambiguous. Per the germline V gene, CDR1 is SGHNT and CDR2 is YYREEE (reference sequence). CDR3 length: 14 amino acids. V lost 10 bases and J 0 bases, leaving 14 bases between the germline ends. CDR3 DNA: TGTGCCGGCACGGACCTGAGCTCCTACAATGAGCAGTTCTTC. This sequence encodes CAGTDLSSYNEQFF.

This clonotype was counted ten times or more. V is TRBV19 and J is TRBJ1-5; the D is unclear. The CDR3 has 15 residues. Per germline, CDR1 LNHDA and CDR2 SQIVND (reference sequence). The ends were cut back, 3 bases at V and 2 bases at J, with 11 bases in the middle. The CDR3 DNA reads TGTGCCAGTAGTATTTTCGGTATGGGCAATCAGCCCCAGCATTTT. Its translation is CASSIFGMGNQPQHF.

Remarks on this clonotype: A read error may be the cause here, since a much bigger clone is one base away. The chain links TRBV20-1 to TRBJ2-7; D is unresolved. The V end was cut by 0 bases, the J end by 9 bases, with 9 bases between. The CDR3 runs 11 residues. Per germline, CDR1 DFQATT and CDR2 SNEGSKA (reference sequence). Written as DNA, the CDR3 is TGCAGTGCTAGAGATATAGAGGTGCAGTACTTC. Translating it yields CSARDIEVQYF.

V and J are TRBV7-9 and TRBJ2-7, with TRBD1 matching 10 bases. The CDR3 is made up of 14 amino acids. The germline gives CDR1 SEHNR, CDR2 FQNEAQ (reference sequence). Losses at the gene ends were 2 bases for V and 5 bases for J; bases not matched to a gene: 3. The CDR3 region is CASSLTTGGHEQYF. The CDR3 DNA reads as TGTGCCAGCAGCTTAACGACAGGGGGCCACGAGCAGTACTTC. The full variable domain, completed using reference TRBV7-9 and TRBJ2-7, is DTGVSQNPRHKITKRGQNVTFRCDPISEHNRLYWYRQTLGQGPEFLTYFQNEAQLEKSRLLSDRFSAERPKGSFSTLEIQRTEQGDSAMYLCASSLTTGGHEQYFGPGTRLTVT.

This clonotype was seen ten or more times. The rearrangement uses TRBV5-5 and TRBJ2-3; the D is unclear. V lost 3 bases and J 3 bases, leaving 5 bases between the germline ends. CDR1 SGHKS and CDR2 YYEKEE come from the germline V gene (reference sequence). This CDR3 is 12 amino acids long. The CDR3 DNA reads TGTGCCAGCAGCTCAGAAACAGATACGCAGTATTTT. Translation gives CASSSETDTQYF.

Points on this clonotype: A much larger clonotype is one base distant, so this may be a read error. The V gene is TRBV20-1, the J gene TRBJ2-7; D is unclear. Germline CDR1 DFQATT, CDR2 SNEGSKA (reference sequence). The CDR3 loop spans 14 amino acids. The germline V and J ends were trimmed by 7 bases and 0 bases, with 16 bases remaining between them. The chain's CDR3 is CSGVVSPSSYEQYF. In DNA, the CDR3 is TGCAGTGGAGTGGTTAGCCCGAGCTCCTACGAGCAGTACTTC.

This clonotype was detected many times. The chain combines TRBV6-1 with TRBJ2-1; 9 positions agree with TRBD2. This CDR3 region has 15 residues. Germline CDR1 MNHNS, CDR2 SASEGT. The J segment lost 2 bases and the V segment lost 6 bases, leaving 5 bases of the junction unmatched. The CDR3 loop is CASSPSGGPYNEQFF. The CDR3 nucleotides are TGTGCCAGCAGCCCAAGCGGGGGGCCCTACAATGAGCAGTTCTTC.

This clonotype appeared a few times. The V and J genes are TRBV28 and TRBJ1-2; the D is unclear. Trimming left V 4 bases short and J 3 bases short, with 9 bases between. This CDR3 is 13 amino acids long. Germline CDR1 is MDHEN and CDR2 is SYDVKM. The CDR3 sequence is CASSSTMDYGYTF. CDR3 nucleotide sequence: TGTGCCAGCAGTTCCACAATGGACTATGGCTACACCTTC.

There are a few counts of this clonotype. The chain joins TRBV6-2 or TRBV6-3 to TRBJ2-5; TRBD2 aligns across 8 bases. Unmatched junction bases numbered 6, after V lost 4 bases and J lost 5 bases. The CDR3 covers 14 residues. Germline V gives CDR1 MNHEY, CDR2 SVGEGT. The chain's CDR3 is CASSFPGLGETQYF. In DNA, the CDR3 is TGTGCCAGCAGTTTTCCGGGACTAGGGGAGACCCAGTACTTC.

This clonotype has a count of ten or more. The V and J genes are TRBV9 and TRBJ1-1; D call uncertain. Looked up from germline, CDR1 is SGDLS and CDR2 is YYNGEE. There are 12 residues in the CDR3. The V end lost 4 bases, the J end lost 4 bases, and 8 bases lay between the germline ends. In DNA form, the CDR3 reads TGTGCCAGCAGCCCCGGGTTCACTGAAGCTTTCTTT. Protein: CASSPGFTEAFF.

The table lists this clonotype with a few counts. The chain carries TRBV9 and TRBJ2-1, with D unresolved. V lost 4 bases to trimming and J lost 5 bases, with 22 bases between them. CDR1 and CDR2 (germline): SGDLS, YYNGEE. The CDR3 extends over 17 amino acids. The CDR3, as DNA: TGTGCCAGCAGCCCAAGTTTCTCCCCAAGGGCCGACAATGAGCAGTTCTTC. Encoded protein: CASSPSFSPRADNEQFF. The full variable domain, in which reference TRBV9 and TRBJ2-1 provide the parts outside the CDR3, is DSGVTQTPKHLITATGQRVTLRCSPRSGDLSVYWYQQSLDQGLQFLIQYYNGEERAKGNILERFSAQQFPDLHSELNLSSLELGDSALYFCASSPSFSPRADNEQFFGPGTRLTVL.

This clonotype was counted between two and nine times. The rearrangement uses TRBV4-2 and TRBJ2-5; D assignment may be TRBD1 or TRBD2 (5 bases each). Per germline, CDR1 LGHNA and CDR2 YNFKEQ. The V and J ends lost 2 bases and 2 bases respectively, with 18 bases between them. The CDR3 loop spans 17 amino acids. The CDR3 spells CASSQPFNRDDQETQYF. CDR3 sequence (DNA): TGTGCCAGCAGCCAACCATTTAACCGGGACGATCAAGAGACCCAGTACTTC.

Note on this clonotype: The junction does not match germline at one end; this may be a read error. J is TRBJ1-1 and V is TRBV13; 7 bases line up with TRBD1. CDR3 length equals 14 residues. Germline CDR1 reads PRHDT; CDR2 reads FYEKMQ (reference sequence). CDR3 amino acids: CASSLEGGNTGAFF. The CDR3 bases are TGTGCCAGCAGCTTAGAAGGGGGCAACACTGGAGCTTTCTTT.

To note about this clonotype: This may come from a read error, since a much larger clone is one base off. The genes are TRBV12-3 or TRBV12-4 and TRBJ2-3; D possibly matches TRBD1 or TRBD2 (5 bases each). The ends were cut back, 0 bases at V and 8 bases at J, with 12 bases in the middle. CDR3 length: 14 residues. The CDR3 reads CASSLAEVGGTQYF. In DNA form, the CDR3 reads TGTGCCAGCAGTTTAGCCGAGGTTGGGGGTACGCAGTATTTT.

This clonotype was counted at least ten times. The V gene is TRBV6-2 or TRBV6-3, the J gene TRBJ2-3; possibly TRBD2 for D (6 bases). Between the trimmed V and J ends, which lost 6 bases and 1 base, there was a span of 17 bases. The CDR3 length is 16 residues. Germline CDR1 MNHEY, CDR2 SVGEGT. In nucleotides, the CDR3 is TGTGCCAGCAGCCCGACGCGGGACCCGCGCACAGATACGCAGTATTTT. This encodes CASSPTRDPRTDTQYF.

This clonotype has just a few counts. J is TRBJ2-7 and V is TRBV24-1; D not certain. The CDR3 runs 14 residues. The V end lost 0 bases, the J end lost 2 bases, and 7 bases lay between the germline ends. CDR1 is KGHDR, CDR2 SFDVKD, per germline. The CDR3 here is CATSDLFQPYEQYF. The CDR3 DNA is TGTGCCACCAGTGATTTGTTCCAACCCTACGAGCAGTACTTC.

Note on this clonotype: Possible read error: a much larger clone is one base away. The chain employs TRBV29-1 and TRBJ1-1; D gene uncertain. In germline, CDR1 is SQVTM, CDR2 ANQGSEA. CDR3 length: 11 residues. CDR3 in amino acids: CCVEQNTEAFF. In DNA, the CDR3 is TGCTGCGTTGAACAGAACACTGAAGCTTTCTTT. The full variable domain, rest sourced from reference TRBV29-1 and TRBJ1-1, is SAVISQKPSRDICQRGTSLTIQCQVDSQVTMMFWYRQQPGQSLTLIATANQGSEATYESGFVIDKFPISRPNLTFSTLTVSNMSPEDSSIYLCCVEQNTEAFFGQGTRLTVV.

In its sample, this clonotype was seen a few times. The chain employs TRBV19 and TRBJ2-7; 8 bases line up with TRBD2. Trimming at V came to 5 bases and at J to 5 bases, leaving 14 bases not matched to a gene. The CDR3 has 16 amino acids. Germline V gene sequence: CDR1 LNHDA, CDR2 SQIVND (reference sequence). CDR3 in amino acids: CASSLRLSGSGNEQYF. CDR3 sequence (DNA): TGTGCCAGTAGTCTGCGACTCAGCGGGAGTGGAAACGAGCAGTACTTC.

CDR3: CASSYWGFSYEQYF. The CDR3 DNA sequence: TGTGCCAGCAGTTACTGGGGTTTTAGCTACGAGCAGTACTTC. This chain uses TRBV6-2 or TRBV6-3 with TRBJ2-7, with unresolved D. The CDR3 spans 14 residues. The V end was cut by 1 base, the J end by 3 bases, with 10 bases between. Per the germline V gene, CDR1 is MNHEY and CDR2 is SVGEGT.

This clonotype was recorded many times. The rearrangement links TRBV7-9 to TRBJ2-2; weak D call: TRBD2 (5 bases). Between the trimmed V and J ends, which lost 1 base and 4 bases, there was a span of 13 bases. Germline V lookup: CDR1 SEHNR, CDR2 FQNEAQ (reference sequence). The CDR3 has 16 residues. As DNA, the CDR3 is TGTGCCAGCAGCTTAGTTTCCAGCGGATCCACCGGGGAGCTGTTTTTT. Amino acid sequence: CASSLVSSGSTGELFF. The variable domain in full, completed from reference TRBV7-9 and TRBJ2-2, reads DTGVSQNPRHKITKRGQNVTFRCDPISEHNRLYWYRQTLGQGPEFLTYFQNEAQLEKSRLLSDRFSAERPKGSFSTLEIQRTEQGDSAMYLCASSLVSSGSTGELFFGEGSRLTVL.

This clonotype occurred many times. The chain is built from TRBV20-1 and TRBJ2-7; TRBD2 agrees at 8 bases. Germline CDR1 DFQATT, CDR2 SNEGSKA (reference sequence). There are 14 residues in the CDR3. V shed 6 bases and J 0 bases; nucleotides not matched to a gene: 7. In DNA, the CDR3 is TGCAGTGCCACCGGACTAGCAGGCTCCTACGAGCAGTACTTC. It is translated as CSATGLAGSYEQYF.

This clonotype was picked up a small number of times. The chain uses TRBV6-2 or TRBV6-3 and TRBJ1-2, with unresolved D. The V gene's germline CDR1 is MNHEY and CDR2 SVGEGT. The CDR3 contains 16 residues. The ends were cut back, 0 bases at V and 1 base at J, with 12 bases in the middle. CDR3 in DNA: TGTGCCAGCAGTTACTCTCCCAGATCAAGTAACTATGGCTACACCTTC. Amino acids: CASSYSPRSSNYGYTF.

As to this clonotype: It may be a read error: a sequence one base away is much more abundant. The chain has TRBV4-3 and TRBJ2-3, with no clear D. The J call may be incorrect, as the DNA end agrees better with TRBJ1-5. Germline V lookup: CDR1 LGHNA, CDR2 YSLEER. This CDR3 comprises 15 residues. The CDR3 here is CASSERDSSTDTQHF. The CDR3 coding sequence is TGCGCCAGCAGCGAACGGGATTCTAGCACAGATACGCAGCATTTT.

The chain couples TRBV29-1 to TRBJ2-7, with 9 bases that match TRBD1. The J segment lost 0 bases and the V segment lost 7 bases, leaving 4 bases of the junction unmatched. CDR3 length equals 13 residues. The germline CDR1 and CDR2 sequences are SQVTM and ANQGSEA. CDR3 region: CSGGQGSSYEQYF. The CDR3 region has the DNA TGCAGCGGTGGACAGGGGAGCTCCTACGAGCAGTACTTC.

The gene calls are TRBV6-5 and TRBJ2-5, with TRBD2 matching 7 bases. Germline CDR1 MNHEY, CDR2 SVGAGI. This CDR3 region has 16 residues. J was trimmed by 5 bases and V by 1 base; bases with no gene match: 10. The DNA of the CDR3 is TGTGCCAGCAGTTACTTTCAGGGAGGGGTGGAGGAGACCCAGTACTTC. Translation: CASSYFQGGVEETQYF.

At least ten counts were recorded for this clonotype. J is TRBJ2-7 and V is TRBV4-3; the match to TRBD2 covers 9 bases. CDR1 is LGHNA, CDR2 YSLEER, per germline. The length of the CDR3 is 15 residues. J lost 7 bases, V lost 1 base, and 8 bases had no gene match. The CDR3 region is CASSQGSGGMREQYF. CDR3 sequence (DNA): TGCGCCAGCAGCCAAGGTAGCGGGGGAATGCGGGAGCAGTACTTC.

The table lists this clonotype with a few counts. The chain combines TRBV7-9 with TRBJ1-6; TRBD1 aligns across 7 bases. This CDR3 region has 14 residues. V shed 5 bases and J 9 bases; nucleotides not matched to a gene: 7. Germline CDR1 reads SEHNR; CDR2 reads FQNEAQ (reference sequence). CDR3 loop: CASSQTGKGSPLHF. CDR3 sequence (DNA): TGTGCCAGCAGCCAGACAGGGAAGGGTTCACCCCTCCACTTT. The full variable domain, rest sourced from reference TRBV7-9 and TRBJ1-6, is DTGVSQNPRHKITKRGQNVTFRCDPISEHNRLYWYRQTLGQGPEFLTYFQNEAQLEKSRLLSDRFSAERPKGSFSTLEIQRTEQGDSAMYLCASSQTGKGSPLHFGNGTRLTVT.

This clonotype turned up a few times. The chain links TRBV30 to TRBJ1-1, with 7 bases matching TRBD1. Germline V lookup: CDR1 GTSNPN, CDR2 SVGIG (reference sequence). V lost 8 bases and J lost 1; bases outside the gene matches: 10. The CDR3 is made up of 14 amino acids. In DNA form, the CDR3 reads TGTGCCGGTTCTCTTTGGACAGGGAACACTGAAGCTTTCTTT. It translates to CAGSLWTGNTEAFF.

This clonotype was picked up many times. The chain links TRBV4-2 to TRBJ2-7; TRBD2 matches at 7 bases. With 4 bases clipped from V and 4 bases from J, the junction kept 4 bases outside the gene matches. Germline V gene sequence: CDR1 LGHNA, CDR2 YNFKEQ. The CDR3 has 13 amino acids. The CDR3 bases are TGTGCCAGCAGCCGAGAAGCGGGGTACGAGCAGTACTTC. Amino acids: CASSREAGYEQYF.

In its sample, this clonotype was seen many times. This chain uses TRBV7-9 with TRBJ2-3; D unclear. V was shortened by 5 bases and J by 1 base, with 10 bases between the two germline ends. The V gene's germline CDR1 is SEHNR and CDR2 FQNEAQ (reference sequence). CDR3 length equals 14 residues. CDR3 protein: CASSGPYRTDTQYF. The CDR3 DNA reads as TGTGCCAGCAGCGGCCCGTATCGCACAGATACGCAGTATTTT.

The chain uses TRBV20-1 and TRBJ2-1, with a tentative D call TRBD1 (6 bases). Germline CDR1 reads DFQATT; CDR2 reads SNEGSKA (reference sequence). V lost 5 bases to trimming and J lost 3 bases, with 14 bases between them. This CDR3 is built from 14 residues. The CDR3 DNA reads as TGCAGTGCTCCTAGGACAGTGAACTACAATGAGCAGTTCTTC. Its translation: CSAPRTVNYNEQFF.